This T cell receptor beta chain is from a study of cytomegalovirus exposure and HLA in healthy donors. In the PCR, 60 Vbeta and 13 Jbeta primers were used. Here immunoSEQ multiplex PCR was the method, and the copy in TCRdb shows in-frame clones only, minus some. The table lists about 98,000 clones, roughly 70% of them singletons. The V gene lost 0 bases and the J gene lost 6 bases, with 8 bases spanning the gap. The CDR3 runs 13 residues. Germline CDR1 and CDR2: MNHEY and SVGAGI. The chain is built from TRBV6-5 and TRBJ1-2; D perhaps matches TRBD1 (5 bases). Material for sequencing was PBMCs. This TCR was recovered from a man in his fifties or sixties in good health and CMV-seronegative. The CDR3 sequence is CASSYSGVDGYTF. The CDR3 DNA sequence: TGTGCCAGCAGTTACTCAGGGGTTGATGGCTACACCTTC.